This record concerns one TCR beta chain sequence. Its antigen is currently unknown. These data originate in a study of PD-1 blockade in classical Hodgkin lymphoma. CDR3 length equals 16 residues. From germline, CDR1 is LNHDA and CDR2 SQIVND (reference sequence). Trimming stripped 4 bases from V and 2 bases from J, with 16 bases between. Study observations and caveats: Newly diagnosed patients were said to have less baseline TCR diversity than healthy donors did.

TCRdb keeps only in-frame clones here, not all; method: immunoSEQ multiplex PCR. The repertoire holds 90,000 to 120,000 clones, 89% seen once, with 15% to 20% in the top ten. After autologous stem cell transplantation all patients relapsed, and prior brentuximab vedotin exposure differed between cohorts. Sequences were derived from peripheral blood mononuclear cells (PBMCs), sampled before the second cycle of nivolumab. The rearrangement links TRBV19 to TRBJ2-3, with D possibly being TRBD2 (5 bases). The TCR comes from a human donor with classical Hodgkin lymphoma. The DNA of the CDR3 is TGTGCCAGTAGTACCCGGACCCTACGGGACACAGATACGCAGTATTTT. Protein product: CASSTRTLRDTDTQYF.